This T cell receptor beta chain was recorded in a study of cytomegalovirus exposure and HLA in healthy donors. This clone showed up just once. Its antigen is still unknown. General study points: It was reportedly the case that the classifier diagnosed cytomegalovirus status with high specificity and sensitivity. Specificity of a few CMV-associated chains for CMV antigens was verified in vitro. TCR beta sequences reportedly predicted most subjects' HLA-A and HLA-B alleles accurately.

Researchers ran the PCR with 60 Vbeta and 13 Jbeta primers. Libraries were prepared by immunoSEQ multiplex PCR; TCRdb keeps only in-frame clonotypes and omits some of them. The profile covers roughly 100,000 clones, with around 81% appearing a single time and approximately 4% taken by the ten largest. After removal of 3 bases from V and 2 bases from J, the junction contained 14 bases not matched to a gene. CDR1 SGDLS and CDR2 YYNGEE come from the germline V gene. This CDR3 is built from 19 residues. The sequenced sample consisted of PBMCs. The TCR comes from a female donor in good health and CMV-seropositive. V usage is TRBV9 and J usage is TRBJ2-2; 9 positions match TRBD1. CDR3 sequence (DNA): TGTGCCAGCAGCGGCCCCGATAAACAGGGGGCGCGAAACACCGGGGAGCTGTTTTTT. Amino acid sequence: CASSGPDKQGARNTGELFF. Full variable domain (remainder filled in from reference TRBV9 and TRBJ2-2): DSGVTQTPKHLITATGQRVTLRCSPRSGDLSVYWYQQSLDQGLQFLIQYYNGEERAKGNILERFSAQQFPDLHSELNLSSLELGDSALYFCASSGPDKQGARNTGELFFGEGSRLTVL.